This T cell receptor beta chain was recovered during a study of cytomegalovirus exposure and HLA in healthy donors. Study-wide context: Out of 398 genotyped donors, about 80% belonged to the Caucasian-associated ancestry cluster.

Germline CDR1 SGHNT, CDR2 YYREEE (reference sequence). The ends were cut back, 4 bases at V and 7 bases at J, with 17 bases in the middle. This CDR3 is built from 14 residues. The study ran its PCR with 60 Vbeta and 13 Jbeta primers. Profiling relied on immunoSEQ multiplex PCR, and the TCRdb table lists in-frame clones only, not all of them. This sample's table reports 45,000 to 70,000 clones. Specimen: PBMCs. This chain joins TRBV5-4 and TRBJ1-2, with D possibly TRBD1 on 5 matching bases. The receptor's source is a woman aged 45-59 years in good health and CMV-seropositive. CDR3 DNA: TGTGCCAGCAGCCGTTACCGGGGGACCTCTGGCTACACCTTC. Translated, it gives CASSRYRGTSGYTF.